Reported below is one T cell receptor beta chain. Antigen specificity is unknown. Germline-derived CDR1 and CDR2 are MNHEY and SMNVEV (reference sequence). Trimming at V came to 5 bases and at J to 14 bases, leaving 11 bases not matched to a gene. This CDR3 comprises 15 residues. The source of the sample is a study of post-analysis software for immune sequencing data. Study conclusions and caveats: Patients showed TRBV5-6, TRBV5-1 and TRBV20-1 among five TRBV segments more frequent than in controls.

Unique molecular identifiers were built into the TCR beta cDNA libraries. TCRdb itself ran the PCR reads through MiXCR, one entry per CDR3 protein. Among roughly 600,000 distinct CDR3 sequences listed, around 47% were seen once. The sample was blood. The genes are TRBV27 and TRBJ2-1; TRBD2 matches 14 bases. The clonotype originates from a girl under 18 with multiple sclerosis. The CDR3 reads CASSQLTSGGVNEFF. The CDR3 region has the DNA TGTGCCAGCAGTCAACTGACTAGCGGGGGGGTTAACGAGTTCTTC.